This TCR beta chain originates from a study of blood T cells in healthy people across ages. Germline V gene lookup returns CDR1 LGHDT and CDR2 YNNKEL (reference sequence). V shed 4 bases and J shed 8 bases, with 14 bases lying between them. The CDR3 is 14 amino acids. A sample-barcoded 5' primer and a J-beta primer mix were used in a second PCR of about 6 to 12 cycles. TCRdb ran MiXCR on the 5' RACE reads and lists one entry per CDR3 protein. This sample yields 760,000 or so distinct CDR3 sequences, of which approximately 25% are seen a single time; 8% to 10% belongs to the top ten. This clonotype was seen a few times. These sequences were also reported in another study, on T cells of mothers and their children. This second report adds: Each donor was one of three healthy Caucasian mothers or one of their six children. Second-PCR amplification with M1S added sample barcodes and 2-4 random nucleotides. Slightly higher but non-significant overlap marked related mother-child pairs versus unrelated pairs.

The chain employs TRBV3-1 and TRBJ1-4; the D is unclear. The sequence derives from a boy younger than 18 in good health. Sequenced input: blood. The CDR3 reads CASSPLVGYEKLFF. CDR3 nucleotide sequence: TGTGCCAGCAGCCCCTTGGTCGGATACGAAAAACTGTTTTTT.